This TCR beta chain is drawn from a study of T cells after yellow fever vaccination. In germline, CDR1 is KGHSH, CDR2 LQKENI. The junction had 6 bases not matched to a gene; V was cut back by 3 bases and J by 5 bases. This CDR3 region has 14 residues. A single record per CDR3 protein comes from TCRdb applying MiXCR to the 5' RACE reads. This table holds a few hundred thousand distinct CDR3 sequences, roughly 10% found once. This clonotype was seen only a few times. Its antigen is unknown. General study findings and limits: After the booster, 95% to 98% of CD4 and 75% to 90% of CD8 primary-response clones were re-detected. Shared CD4/CD8 clonotypes were a small share, likely from convergent recombination.

This chain joins TRBV18 and TRBJ1-1; 7 bases map to TRBD1. The material sequenced was PBMCs, taken on the day of the first yellow fever vaccination. The receptor comes from a man aged 18 to 29 who received the YFV17D yellow fever vaccine. As DNA, the CDR3 is TGTGCCAGCTCACCCTTGACAGGGTCGACTGAAGCTTTCTTT. This codes for CASSPLTGSTEAFF.